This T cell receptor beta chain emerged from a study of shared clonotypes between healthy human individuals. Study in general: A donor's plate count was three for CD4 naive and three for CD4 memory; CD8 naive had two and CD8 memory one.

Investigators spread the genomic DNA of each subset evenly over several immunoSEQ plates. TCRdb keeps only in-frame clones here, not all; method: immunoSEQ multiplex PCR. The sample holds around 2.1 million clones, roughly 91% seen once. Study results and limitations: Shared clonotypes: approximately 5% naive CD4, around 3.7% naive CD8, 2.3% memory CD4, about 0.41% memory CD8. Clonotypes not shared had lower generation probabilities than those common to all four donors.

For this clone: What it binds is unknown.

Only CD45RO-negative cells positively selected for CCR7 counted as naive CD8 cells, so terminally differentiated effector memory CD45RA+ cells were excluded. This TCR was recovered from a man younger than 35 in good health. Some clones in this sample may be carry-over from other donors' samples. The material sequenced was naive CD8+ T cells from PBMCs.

CDR3 in DNA: TGTGCCAGCAGTTACGCTAGCAGCAAAAACATTCAGTACTTC. It is translated as CASSYASSKNIQYF. V and J are TRBV6-5 and TRBJ2-4; possibly TRBD2 for D (5 bases). CDR3 length: 14 residues. Between the trimmed V and J ends, which lost 2 bases and 3 bases, there was a span of 8 bases. Germline values: CDR1 MNHEY, CDR2 SVGAGI.